One sample yielded the 22 T cell receptor beta chains listed below, sequenced in a study of cytomegalovirus exposure and HLA in healthy donors. PCR was performed using 60 Vbeta and 13 Jbeta primers. Repertoires were generated with immunoSEQ multiplex PCR, while TCRdb's copy carries only in-frame clones and drops some. The sample has 120,000 or so clones, approximately 15% seen once. Sequenced sample: PBMCs. The receptors shown here come from a woman younger than 30 in good health and CMV-seronegative.

The rearrangement uses TRBV18 and TRBJ1-5; 7 bases agree with TRBD1. The V and J ends lost 3 bases and 5 bases, in that order; junction bases with no gene match: 1. CDR1 is KGHSH, CDR2 LQKENI, per germline. This CDR3 spans 13 amino acids. In nucleotides, the CDR3 is TGTGCCAGCTCACCCACAGGGGATCAGCCCCAGCATTTT. It codes for CASSPTGDQPQHF.

This clone has a handful of counts. This chain connects TRBV4-1 to TRBJ2-7; 12 positions agree with TRBD2. Germline V lookup: CDR1 MGHRA, CDR2 YSYEKL. After removal of 3 bases from V and 4 bases from J, the junction contained 10 bases not matched to a gene. The CDR3 sequence is 17 residues long. CDR3 DNA sequence: TGCGCCAGCAGCCATATAGGACTAGCGGGATCCGTTTACGAGCAGTACTTC. Protein sequence: CASSHIGLAGSVYEQYF.

The genes are TRBV19 and TRBJ2-2; D uncertain. Germline lookup yields CDR1 LNHDA and CDR2 SQIVND (reference sequence). This CDR3 is built from 11 residues. V was clipped by 7 bases and J by 6 bases, with 6 bases between them. This CDR3 is CASTVAGELFF. The CDR3 region has the DNA TGTGCCAGTACCGTCGCCGGGGAGCTGTTTTTT.

The V gene is TRBV5-1, the J gene TRBJ2-3; 8 positions match TRBD2. V shed 2 bases, J shed 3 bases, and the junction held 2 bases outside the gene matches. The V gene's germline CDR1 is SGHRS and CDR2 YFSETQ. This CDR3 region has 14 residues. CDR3 amino acids: CASSFIAGTDTQYF. CDR3 sequence (DNA): TGCGCCAGCAGCTTCATAGCGGGAACAGATACGCAGTATTTT.

The chain employs TRBV30 and TRBJ2-7; possible D gene TRBD2, 5 bases. CDR3 length: 11 residues. CDR1 is GTSNPN, CDR2 SVGIG, per germline (reference sequence). The V end was cut by 3 bases, the J end by 2 bases, with 5 bases between. CDR3 residues: CAWSGAYEQYF. The CDR3 region has the DNA TGTGCCTGGAGCGGGGCCTACGAGCAGTACTTC.

This clone was counted between two and nine times. V is TRBV6-1 and J is TRBJ2-3; weak D call: TRBD1 (5 bases). CDR1 is MNHNS and CDR2 is SASEGT in the germline V gene. The CDR3 is 15 residues long. The V gene lost 1 base and the J gene lost 4 bases, with 12 bases spanning the gap. CDR3 residues: CASSEVAGSADTQYF. The CDR3, as DNA: TGTGCCAGCAGTGAAGTTGCAGGGTCCGCAGATACGCAGTATTTT.

The chain carries TRBV4-2 and TRBJ1-3; D remains ambiguous. V gave up 0 bases and J gave up 0 bases, with 9 bases separating them. This CDR3 is 16 amino acids long. CDR1 LGHNA and CDR2 YNFKEQ come from the germline V gene. The CDR3 here is CASSQEGTDSGNTIYF. DNA for the CDR3: TGTGCCAGCAGCCAAGAGGGCACAGACTCTGGAAACACCATATATTTT.

The J gene is TRBJ2-7, the V gene TRBV29-1; tentatively, D is TRBD2 (6 bases). Germline lookup yields CDR1 SQVTM and CDR2 ANQGSEA. The V and J ends lost 4 bases and 7 bases respectively, with 17 bases between them. CDR3 size: 13 residues. The CDR3 bases are TGCAGCGTTGGGAGAGCGGCGGCGGGGGAGCAGTACTTC. It yields the protein CSVGRAAAGEQYF.

Only a few counts were recorded for this clone. V gene TRBV30 combines with J gene TRBJ2-6; possible D gene TRBD2, 6 bases. Trimming left V 3 bases short and J 0 bases short, with 12 bases between. Germline V gene sequence: CDR1 GTSNPN, CDR2 SVGIG (reference sequence). CDR3 length equals 16 residues. CDR3 sequence: CAWSPTSPSGANVLTF. The CDR3, as DNA: TGTGCCTGGAGCCCAACTAGCCCCTCTGGGGCCAACGTCCTGACTTTC.

The genes are TRBV6-5 and TRBJ2-1; TRBD1 might be the D (6 bases). The length of the CDR3 is 14 residues. The germline V gene encodes CDR1 MNHEY and CDR2 SVGAGI. Deletions cut 5 bases from V and 3 bases from J, with 11 bases between. CDR3 protein: CASSPPRGYNEQFF. The DNA for the CDR3 is TGTGCCAGCAGTCCACCCAGGGGCTACAATGAGCAGTTCTTC.

This chain links TRBV5-1 with TRBJ2-3; a possible D gene is TRBD2 (5 bases). There are 15 residues in the CDR3. Trimming shortened V by 0 bases and J by 4 bases, and 12 bases separated the two germline ends. Germline V gene lookup returns CDR1 SGHRS and CDR2 YFSETQ. DNA of the CDR3: TGCGCCAGCAGCTTGGAAGGGATCGGGGCAGATACGCAGTATTTT. Encoded protein: CASSLEGIGADTQYF.

This clone showed up just a few times. This chain links TRBV20-1 with TRBJ2-7; D unresolved. This CDR3 is built from 11 residues. Trimming took 4 bases from V and 4 from J, leaving 8 bases between them. Germline V CDR1 and CDR2: DFQATT, SNEGSKA (reference sequence). CDR3 coding DNA: TGCAGTGCTACGGAGAATTACGAGCAGTACTTC. This sequence encodes CSATENYEQYF.

DNA of the CDR3: TGTGCCAGCAGCGTACAGGCCGGGACTAGCGGGAGAAATGAGCAGTTCTTC. It translates to CASSVQAGTSGRNEQFF. The chain is built from TRBV9 and TRBJ2-1; 14 positions match TRBD2. V dropped 1 base and J dropped 7; count of bases not matched to a gene: 7. Germline CDR1 is SGDLS and CDR2 is YYNGEE. CDR3 length: 17 amino acids.

This chain uses TRBV27 with TRBJ2-5, with D possibly being TRBD2 (6 bases). This CDR3 region has 15 residues. Trimming removed 0 bases at V and 2 bases at J, with 10 bases between. The germline gives CDR1 MNHEY, CDR2 SMNVEV (reference sequence). CDR3 coding DNA: TGTGCCAGCAGTTTATCTCGGACTATTCAAGAGACCCAGTACTTC. This codes for CASSLSRTIQETQYF.

This clone has just a few counts. The chain is built from TRBV5-4 and TRBJ2-5; D is unresolved. The CDR3 sequence is 15 residues long. With 2 bases removed from V and 2 bases from J, the gap between germline ends came to 13 bases. Germline V gene lookup returns CDR1 SGHNT and CDR2 YYREEE (reference sequence). CDR3 sequence (DNA): TGTGCCAGCAGCTTACCCGGTCGCGGTCAAGAGACCCAGTACTTC. Translation: CASSLPGRGQETQYF.

Concerning this clone: At one of its ends the junction is not consistent with the germline gene, which may arise from a read error. This chain links TRBV7-2 with TRBJ2-1; D may be TRBD1 (6 bases). The CDR3 is made up of 14 amino acids. Germline V gene sequence: CDR1 SGHTA, CDR2 FQGNSA. DNA of the CDR3: TGTGCCAGCAGATTAGACCAGGGGTCTACTGAGCAGTTCTTC. Translation gives CASRLDQGSTEQFF.

The chain is built from TRBV9 and TRBJ2-1, with TRBD1 as a possible D gene (6 bases). V dropped 3 bases and J dropped 6 bases, with 7 bases sitting between them. Germline CDR1 reads SGDLS; CDR2 reads YYNGEE. The CDR3 covers 12 residues. The CDR3 DNA reads as TGTGCCAGCAGCGCACAGGGCAATGAGCAGTTCTTC. It specifies CASSAQGNEQFF.

This CDR3 is CASSEGVLSNTGELFF. The CDR3 DNA reads as TGTGCCAGCAGTGAAGGTGTACTGTCGAACACCGGGGAGCTGTTTTTT. V gene TRBV6-1 combines with J gene TRBJ2-2; D call uncertain. The CDR3 extends over 16 amino acids. Germline lookup yields CDR1 MNHNS and CDR2 SASEGT. V was cut by 1 base and J by 0 bases, with 9 bases left in between.

CDR3 nucleotide sequence: TGTGCCAGCAGCTTAAGACGGGTTGAGCAGTTCTTC. It yields the protein CASSLRRVEQFF. The rearrangement links TRBV11-2 to TRBJ2-1; D is undetermined. V lost 2 bases and J lost 9, with 8 bases in between. Germline V CDR1 and CDR2: SGHAT, FQNNGV. CDR3 length: 12 residues.

This clone has a handful of counts. This chain links TRBV30 with TRBJ2-7; TRBD2 matches at 11 bases. The germline V gene encodes CDR1 GTSNPN and CDR2 SVGIG (reference sequence). After removal of 0 bases from V and 3 bases from J, the junction contained 7 bases not matched to a gene. The CDR3 length is 16 residues. DNA of the CDR3: TGTGCCTGGAGTGTACAAGGACTAGCGGGCTTCTACGAGCAGTACTTC. It is translated as CAWSVQGLAGFYEQYF.

The rearrangement uses TRBV9 and TRBJ2-2; possibly TRBD1 for D (6 bases). Germline CDR1 is SGDLS and CDR2 is YYNGEE. This CDR3 spans 15 amino acids. V was clipped by 0 bases and J by 2 bases, with 8 bases between them. As DNA, the CDR3 is TGTGCCAGCAGCGTAGGGACAGCCAACACCGGGGAGCTGTTTTTT. As protein: CASSVGTANTGELFF.

The chain carries TRBV13 and TRBJ1-2; 7 nucleotides match TRBD1. Germline V gene data show CDR1 as PRHDT and CDR2 as FYEKMQ (reference sequence). CDR3 length equals 14 residues. The V and J ends lost 5 bases and 4 bases, in that order; junction bases with no gene match: 7. The CDR3 nucleotides are TGTGCCAGCAGCCCGACAGGACAGGTCTATGGCTACACCTTC. Its translation: CASSPTGQVYGYTF. Full variable domain (remainder filled in from reference TRBV13 and TRBJ1-2): AAGVIQSPRHLIKEKRETATLKCYPIPRHDTVYWYQQGPGQDPQFLISFYEKMQSDKGSIPDRFSAQQFSDYHSELNMSSLELGDSALYFCASSPTGQVYGYTFGSGTRLTVV.